The 29 T cell receptor beta chains given below trace back to one sample, sequenced in a study of blood T cell repertoires in COVID-19. The data were produced by immunoSEQ multiplex PCR, yet TCRdb's version contains in-frame clones alone and is incomplete. There are about 120,000 clones in the sample; roughly 85% occur only once, and 25% to 30% lies in the top ten. The sequencing sample was made of peripheral blood. The receptor set was obtained from a woman aged 80 or over with acute or convalescent COVID-19.

The chain joins TRBV19 to TRBJ1-3; D not resolved. The V gene's germline CDR1 is LNHDA and CDR2 SQIVND (reference sequence). V was trimmed by 3 bases and J by 4 bases, leaving 7 bases between them. The CDR3 runs to 13 residues. The CDR3 region has the DNA TGTGCCAGTAGTATTGGCCGAGGAAACACCATATATTTT. It specifies CASSIGRGNTIYF.

This clone is a singleton in its sample. This chain uses TRBV6-5 with TRBJ1-1; a weak D match, TRBD1 (5 bases). The CDR3 contains 15 residues. V shed 7 bases and J shed 5 bases, with 20 bases lying between them. Germline CDR1 is MNHEY and CDR2 is SVGAGI. CDR3 nucleotides: TGTGCCAGCACCCAAAGGGCAGGGCTCAAGACTGAAGCTTTCTTT. The encoded protein is CASTQRAGLKTEAFF.

This chain joins TRBV3-1 (or the pseudogene TRBV3-2) and TRBJ2-3, with TRBD1 as a possible D gene (6 bases). The germline CDR1 and CDR2 sequences are LGHDT and YNNKEL (reference sequence). V was trimmed by 6 bases and J by 1 base, leaving 8 bases between them. The CDR3 is made up of 13 amino acids. CDR3 bases: TGTGCCAGCAGTCACAGGGGCACAGATACGCAGTATTTT. Translating it yields CASSHRGTDTQYF.

V gene TRBV19 combines with J gene TRBJ1-5; possibly TRBD1 for D (6 bases). Trimming cost V 7 bases and J 4 bases, with 17 bases left between them. The germline CDR1 and CDR2 sequences are LNHDA and SQIVND (reference sequence). There are 15 residues in the CDR3. CDR3 nucleotides: TGTGCCAGTACCTATACCGGGACATCTAATCAGCCCCAGCATTTT. Translating gives CASTYTGTSNQPQHF.

The chain joins TRBV4-2 to TRBJ2-5, with D tentatively TRBD1 (5 bases). Trimming pared 0 bases from V and 4 bases from J, leaving 15 bases between. This CDR3 comprises 16 residues. The V gene's germline CDR1 is LGHNA and CDR2 YNFKEQ. The CDR3 DNA follows: TGTGCCAGCAGCCAAGATCAGGGAAGAAGGGGAGAGACCCAGTACTTC. Its protein product is CASSQDQGRRGETQYF.

The chain uses TRBV6-5 and TRBJ1-2; TRBD1 is a possible D gene (5 bases). Germline values: CDR1 MNHEY, CDR2 SVGAGI. CDR3 size: 14 residues. Trimming took 4 bases from V and 3 from J, leaving 12 bases between them. CDR3 residues: CASSSGVGDYGYTF. The CDR3 DNA reads as TGTGCCAGCAGTTCGGGGGTAGGGGACTATGGCTACACCTTC.

V usage is TRBV7-2 and J usage is TRBJ2-1; 8 bases match TRBD2. V lost 5 bases, J lost 8 bases, and 14 bases stayed unmatched. This CDR3 comprises 16 residues. Germline CDR1 and CDR2: SGHTA and FQGNSA. The CDR3 spells CASSPAGGLGKYEQFF. DNA for the CDR3: TGTGCCAGCAGCCCGGCGGGAGGACTAGGGAAGTATGAGCAGTTCTTC. Looking up the rest from reference TRBV7-2 and TRBJ2-1 gives the full variable domain: GAGVSQSPSNKVTEKGKDVELRCDPISGHTALYWYRQSLGQGLEFLIYFQGNSAPDKSGLPSDRFSAERTGGSVSTLTIQRTQQEDSAVYLCASSPAGGLGKYEQFFGPGTRLTVL.

J is TRBJ2-5 and V is TRBV5-1; the D gene is possibly TRBD2 (6 bases). CDR1 and CDR2 (germline): SGHRS, YFSETQ. The V end was cut by 3 bases, the J end by 1 base, with 10 bases between. The CDR3 consists of 14 residues. The CDR3 bases are TGCGCCAGCAGCTCCGGGGGTCTCCAAGAGACCCAGTACTTC. Its translation: CASSSGGLQETQYF.

The V call is TRBV28, the J call TRBJ2-4; 11 nucleotides match TRBD1. The germline V gene has CDR1 MDHEN and CDR2 SYDVKM. J lost 6 bases, V lost 4 bases, and 5 bases had no gene match. This CDR3 has 15 residues. The CDR3 region has the DNA TGTGCCAGCAGTTCCCCCGGGACAGGGGGAAACATTCAGTACTTC. It translates to CASSSPGTGGNIQYF.

This clone was recorded only once. The rearrangement uses TRBV19 and TRBJ2-5; 7 nucleotides line up with TRBD2. With V trimmed by 5 bases and J by 1 base, 7 bases remained unmatched. CDR1 is LNHDA, CDR2 SQIVND, per germline (reference sequence). The CDR3 contains 15 residues. The CDR3 region is CASSVSSGPQETQYF. CDR3 DNA: TGTGCCAGTAGTGTCTCTAGCGGCCCCCAAGAGACCCAGTACTTC. Filled out from reference TRBV19 and TRBJ2-5, the complete variable domain reads DGGITQSPKYLFRKEGQNVTLSCEQNLNHDAMYWYRQDPGQGLRLIYYSQIVNDFQKGDIAEGYSVSREKKESFPLTVTSAQKNPTAFYLCASSVSSGPQETQYFGPGTRLLVL.

This chain connects TRBV29-1 to TRBJ1-2; 9 bases agree with TRBD1. Germline trimming cut 0 bases from V and 7 bases from J; bases unmatched to any gene: 6. The CDR3 loop spans 14 amino acids. Germline-derived CDR1 and CDR2 are SQVTM and ANQGSEA. The CDR3 loop reads CSVEDPQGAGGYTF. The CDR3, as DNA: TGCAGCGTTGAAGATCCACAGGGGGCTGGTGGCTACACCTTC. The full variable domain, rest sourced from reference TRBV29-1 and TRBJ1-2, is SAVISQKPSRDICQRGTSLTIQCQVDSQVTMMFWYRQQPGQSLTLIATANQGSEATYESGFVIDKFPISRPNLTFSTLTVSNMSPEDSSIYLCSVEDPQGAGGYTFGSGTRLTVV.

This clone was counted a single time. The rearrangement links TRBV28 to TRBJ1-3; D possibly corresponds to TRBD1 (5 bases). V was clipped by 4 bases and J by 4 bases, with 8 bases between them. This CDR3 has 13 residues. CDR1 and CDR2 from the germline V gene are MDHEN and SYDVKM. CDR3 amino acids: CASSSPGGNTIYF. The CDR3 DNA sequence: TGTGCCAGCAGTTCCCCAGGGGGAAACACCATATATTTT.

The chain recombines TRBV5-5 with TRBJ1-5; TRBD1 might be the D (6 bases). V was cut by 0 bases and J by 4 bases, with 11 bases left in between. The germline gives CDR1 SGHKS, CDR2 YYEKEE (reference sequence). This CDR3 comprises 15 residues. CDR3 bases: TGTGCCAGCAGCTTGGCCCCCGACAGGAATCAGCCCCAGCATTTT. This encodes CASSLAPDRNQPQHF.

J is TRBJ1-5 and V is TRBV18, with a weak D call TRBD1 (5 bases). Trimming removed 6 bases at V and 6 bases at J, with 21 bases between. CDR1 and CDR2 (germline): KGHSH, LQKENI. CDR3 length: 16 amino acids. The CDR3 coding sequence is TGTGCCAGCTCCGAGACGAGGCAGGGTGGTGGTCAGCCCCAGCATTTT. It specifies CASSETRQGGGQPQHF.

V is TRBV18 and J is TRBJ2-1; D call uncertain. The V and J ends lost 3 bases and 5 bases respectively, with 8 bases between them. Germline-derived CDR1 and CDR2 are KGHSH and LQKENI. The CDR3 spans 13 residues. The CDR3 here is CASSPRQDNEQFF. CDR3 nucleotides: TGTGCCAGCTCACCCCGACAAGACAATGAGCAGTTCTTC.

The chain employs TRBV2 and TRBJ1-5, with D possibly matching TRBD1 (6 bases). The CDR3 contains 14 residues. The germline gives CDR1 SNHLY, CDR2 FYNNEI. The V end lost 6 bases, the J end lost 6 bases, and 15 bases lay between the germline ends. CDR3 DNA: TGTGCCAGCAGACCGCTCAGGGGTGGTCAGCCCCAGCATTTT. It yields the protein CASRPLRGGQPQHF.

The rearrangement links TRBV5-6 to TRBJ2-6; tentatively, D is TRBD2 (5 bases). V was clipped by 4 bases and J by 3 bases, with 8 bases between them. The CDR3 spans 14 residues. Germline CDR1 reads SGHDT; CDR2 reads YYEEEE. CDR3 DNA sequence: TGTGCCAGCAGCCCCCGGGGTGGGGCCAACGTCCTGACTTTC. It is translated as CASSPRGGANVLTF.

There are a few counts of this clone. The V gene is TRBV7-9, the J gene TRBJ2-5, with 9 positions matching TRBD2. V lost 0 bases, J lost 5 bases, and 7 bases stayed unmatched. Germline CDR1 and CDR2: SEHNR and FQNEAQ (reference sequence). CDR3 length: 16 amino acids. The CDR3 region is CASSLAGTSPRETQYF. CDR3 DNA sequence: TGTGCCAGCAGCTTAGCTGGGACTAGCCCCCGGGAGACCCAGTACTTC.

The chain has TRBV10-3 and TRBJ2-2; D gene unclear. Per germline, CDR1 ENHRY and CDR2 SYGVKD. This CDR3 has 15 amino acids. Trimming pared 5 bases from V and 1 base from J, leaving 11 bases between. The CDR3 reads CAISNGHLNTGELFF. CDR3 in DNA: TGTGCCATCAGTAACGGTCACCTGAACACCGGGGAGCTGTTTTTT.

The chain uses TRBV6-5 and TRBJ2-5; D may be TRBD2 (5 bases). Germline V gives CDR1 MNHEY, CDR2 SVGAGI. This CDR3 spans 12 amino acids. Between the trimmed V and J ends, which lost 7 bases and 7 bases, there was a span of 13 bases. The CDR3 DNA is TGTGCCAGCAAAACCCCTGAGGGGACCCAGTACTTC. Protein: CASKTPEGTQYF.

The V call is TRBV7-2, the J call TRBJ1-5; D is perhaps TRBD1 (5 bases). V was pared by 4 bases and J by 3 bases, with 13 bases between. Germline V lookup: CDR1 SGHTA, CDR2 FQGNSA. CDR3 length: 15 amino acids. As DNA, the CDR3 is TGTGCCAGCAGCTCACAGGAGGGAGACAATCAGCCCCAGCATTTT. This translates into CASSSQEGDNQPQHF. Full variable domain (outside the CDR3, taken from reference TRBV7-2 and TRBJ1-5): GAGVSQSPSNKVTEKGKDVELRCDPISGHTALYWYRQSLGQGLEFLIYFQGNSAPDKSGLPSDRFSAERTGGSVSTLTIQRTQQEDSAVYLCASSSQEGDNQPQHFGDGTRLSIL.

The chain carries TRBV14 and TRBJ2-3; weak D call: TRBD1 (5 bases). The CDR3 is made up of 13 amino acids. The germline V gene has CDR1 SGHDN and CDR2 FVKESK. Trimming cost V 1 base and J 13 bases, with 15 bases left between them. The CDR3, as DNA: TGTGCCAGCAGCCAAGTAGGCAGGGCGTCGGAGTATTTT. Translating it yields CASSQVGRASEYF.

The V and J genes are TRBV6-5 and TRBJ2-2, with 8 nucleotides matching TRBD1. V shed 7 bases and J 3 bases; nucleotides not matched to a gene: 4. Germline CDR1 reads MNHEY; CDR2 reads SVGAGI. This CDR3 is 14 amino acids long. The CDR3 nucleotides are TGTGCCAGCAAGTCCAGGGGGCACACCGGGGAGCTGTTTTTT. It specifies CASKSRGHTGELFF.

V and J are TRBV5-5 and TRBJ1-2; 9 bases fit TRBD1. V lost 4 bases and J lost 8; bases outside the gene matches: 12. Germline CDR1 and CDR2: SGHKS and YYEKEE (reference sequence). CDR3 length equals 15 residues. The CDR3 bases are TGTGCCAGCAGCCCGAGGACAGGGGATGTGAGGGGCTACACCTTC. This encodes CASSPRTGDVRGYTF.

The rearrangement joins TRBV5-4 to TRBJ2-2, with D hard to call. The CDR3 is 14 residues long. Germline V gene sequence: CDR1 SGHNT, CDR2 YYREEE (reference sequence). Trimming cost V 4 bases and J 1 base, with 8 bases left between them. CDR3 residues: CASSTQENTGELFF. DNA for the CDR3: TGTGCCAGCAGCACTCAAGAGAACACCGGGGAGCTGTTTTTT.

This chain joins TRBV7-3 and TRBJ2-2; D perhaps matches TRBD1 (6 bases). There are 19 residues in the CDR3. Germline CDR1 SGHTA, CDR2 FQGTGA. Deletions cut 5 bases from V and 3 bases from J, with 25 bases between. CDR3 sequence reads: CASSPAGTPHPYYTGELFF. DNA for the CDR3: TGTGCCAGCAGCCCAGCCGGGACACCTCATCCCTATTACACCGGGGAGCTGTTTTTT. Drawing the rest from reference TRBV7-3 and TRBJ2-2, the complete variable domain is GAGVSQTPSNKVTEKGKYVELRCDPISGHTALYWYRQSLGQGPEFLIYFQGTGAADDSGLPNDRFFAVRPEGSVSTLKIQRTERGDSAVYLCASSPAGTPHPYYTGELFFGEGSRLTVL.

The V call is TRBV5-4, the J call TRBJ2-3; possible D gene TRBD2, 7 bases. V gave up 2 bases and J gave up 1 base, with 20 bases separating them. The CDR3 totals 18 residues. Per germline, CDR1 SGHNT and CDR2 YYREEE (reference sequence). The CDR3 loop reads CASSLGGGALLRTDTQYF. The CDR3, as DNA: TGTGCCAGCAGCTTAGGTGGGGGGGCCCTACTTCGCACAGATACGCAGTATTTT.

The chain has TRBV2 and TRBJ1-3; D perhaps matches TRBD1 (6 bases). V lost 5 bases and J lost 9, with 11 bases in between. CDR1 and CDR2 from the germline V gene are SNHLY and FYNNEI. CDR3 length: 12 amino acids. CDR3 coding DNA: TGTGCCAGCAGTCCCCAGGGGATCACCATATATTTT. It encodes CASSPQGITIYF.

Only a few counts were recorded for this clone. The chain has TRBV7-2 and TRBJ1-6, with D perhaps matching TRBD1 (6 bases). The CDR3 has 15 residues. Deletions cut 1 base from V and 7 bases from J, with 11 bases between. CDR1 is SGHTA, CDR2 FQGNSA, per germline. Here the CDR3 DNA reads TGTGCCAGCAGCTTAGTGCAGGGGAAAAATTCACCCCTCCACTTT. This translates into CASSLVQGKNSPLHF.